A single sample is the source of the 17 T cell receptor beta chains below, sequenced in a study of blood T cell repertoires in COVID-19 (dated by TCRdb to 2020 to 2022). The library was obtained by the immunoSEQ multiplex PCR assay. TCRdb stores this immuneACCESS table with in-frame sequences only. Part of the clones is absent; in the studies checked, under half of the shortfall reflects unresolved V genes, and no reason is known for the rest. The sample table records approximately 190,000 clones; 80% to 90% of these occur just once. About an eighth of the sample lies in the top ten. The sequenced sample was peripheral blood. The receptors were sampled from a young man with active or convalescent COVID-19.

This clone has a handful of counts. This chain joins TRBV2 and TRBJ1-5, with 10 bases matching TRBD1. Per germline, CDR1 SNHLY and CDR2 FYNNEI. CDR3 size: 13 residues. The trim removed 4 bases at V and 7 bases at J, leaving 1 base unmatched. The CDR3 here is CASSGTGGQPQHF. CDR3 nucleotide sequence: TGTGCCAGCAGTGGGACAGGGGGACAGCCCCAGCATTTT.

This clone was found a few times. This chain uses TRBV18 with TRBJ2-1; 7 bases fit TRBD2. There are 19 residues in the CDR3. The germline gives CDR1 KGHSH, CDR2 LQKENI. Trimming took 3 bases from V and 7 from J; bases not matched to a gene: 21. The DNA of the CDR3 is TGTGCCAGCTCACCGACCGGGGGGTCCTTTTTGTTCTCGGGTAATGAGCAGTTCTTC. It specifies CASSPTGGSFLFSGNEQFF.

The chain combines TRBV19 with TRBJ1-2, with 7 positions matching TRBD1. The CDR3 is made up of 15 amino acids. CDR1 and CDR2 (germline): LNHDA, SQIVND (reference sequence). The V and J ends lost 5 bases and 3 bases, in that order; junction bases with no gene match: 9. The CDR3 DNA reads as TGTGCCAGTAGTCCCCGACAGGGATCCTACTATGGCTACACCTTC. It specifies CASSPRQGSYYGYTF.

The CDR3 is CASSDEALRLQFF. The DNA of the CDR3 is TGTGCCAGCAGTGACGAGGCCTTGCGACTGCAGTTCTTC. This chain connects TRBV6-4 to TRBJ2-1; D is ambiguous. Deletions cut 2 bases from V and 12 bases from J, with 14 bases between. Germline lookup yields CDR1 MRHNA and CDR2 SNTAGT. This CDR3 region has 13 residues.

This chain links TRBV11-2 with TRBJ2-1; TRBD2 matches 7 bases. This CDR3 has 14 amino acids. The V gene end was trimmed by 1 base and the J gene end by 4 bases; junction bases not matched to a gene: 1. In germline, CDR1 is SGHAT, CDR2 FQNNGV. The CDR3 DNA reads as TGTGCCAGCAGCTTAGGAGCGGGGTACAATGAGCAGTTCTTC. It yields the protein CASSLGAGYNEQFF.

The J gene is TRBJ1-6, the V gene TRBV5-1; possible D gene TRBD1, 5 bases. This CDR3 region has 13 residues. Trimming cost V 5 bases and J 7 bases, with 10 bases left between them. Per the germline V gene, CDR1 is SGHRS and CDR2 is YFSETQ. In nucleotides, the CDR3 is TGCGCCAGCAGGGCAGGGTTGAATTCACCCCTCCACTTT. The encoded protein is CASRAGLNSPLHF.

The chain joins TRBV2 to TRBJ1-3; TRBD1 matches at 8 bases. The germline gives CDR1 SNHLY, CDR2 FYNNEI. J lost 8 bases, V lost 5 bases, and 2 bases had no gene match. The CDR3 contains 12 residues. CDR3 residues: CASSLTGDTIYF. CDR3 in DNA: TGTGCCAGCAGTCTGACAGGGGACACCATATATTTT.

This chain joins TRBV28 and TRBJ2-7, with 9 nucleotides matching TRBD2. The germline V gene has CDR1 MDHEN and CDR2 SYDVKM. The CDR3 totals 16 residues. Germline trimming cut 5 bases from V and 1 base from J; bases unmatched to any gene: 9. The CDR3 region has the DNA TGTGCCAGCAGTACCCAACTAGCGGGCTCGTCCTACGAGCAGTACTTC. Translating gives CASSTQLAGSSYEQYF.

The V and J genes are TRBV6-5 and TRBJ1-1, with 7 bases matching TRBD1. Germline V gene data show CDR1 as MNHEY and CDR2 as SVGAGI. The CDR3 has 14 amino acids. Unmatched junction bases numbered 8, after V lost 6 bases and J lost 4 bases. As DNA, the CDR3 is TGTGCCAGCAGCCGCAATCACAGGGGCACTGAAGCTTTCTTT. This gives the protein CASSRNHRGTEAFF.

This rearrangement joins TRBV6-5 to TRBJ2-7; 9 nucleotides line up with TRBD1. This CDR3 contains 15 residues. The V gene's germline CDR1 is MNHEY and CDR2 SVGAGI. Trimming cost V 6 bases and J 3 bases; bases outside gene matches: 9. The CDR3 sequence: CASRGAGTGNYEQYF. The CDR3 DNA follows: TGTGCCAGCAGGGGCGCCGGGACAGGGAACTACGAGCAGTACTTC.

The V and J genes are TRBV5-1 and TRBJ1-1; 8 nucleotides line up with TRBD1. The CDR3 is made up of 15 amino acids. The junction had 10 bases not matched to a gene; V was cut back by 2 bases and J by 7 bases. The V gene's germline CDR1 is SGHRS and CDR2 YFSETQ. CDR3 nucleotide sequence: TGCGCCAGCAGCTTTTCGACCGGACAGGGAGATGAAGCTTTCTTT. This codes for CASSFSTGQGDEAFF.

CDR3 bases: TGTGCCAGCAGCCGTCCGGACAGTCGAATTCAGCCCCAGCATTTT. Translated, it gives CASSRPDSRIQPQHF. V gene TRBV5-8 combines with J gene TRBJ1-5, with a possible D match to TRBD1 (6 bases). The CDR3 totals 15 residues. Germline V gives CDR1 SGHTS, CDR2 YDEGEE. Trimming left V 4 bases short and J 6 bases short, with 17 bases between.

This chain connects TRBV19 to TRBJ1-6; D gene uncertain. Trimming left V 6 bases short and J 5 bases short, with 8 bases between. The CDR3 sequence is 13 residues long. The germline CDR1 and CDR2 sequences are LNHDA and SQIVND (reference sequence). The CDR3 sequence: CASSTQNNSPLHF. CDR3 nucleotide sequence: TGTGCCAGTAGCACACAGAATAATTCACCCCTCCACTTT.

Only one count was recorded for this clone. The same CDR3 is also encoded by other DNA sequences in this sample. V is TRBV18 and J is TRBJ1-5; D is unclear. The CDR3 is 14 residues long. Germline CDR1 KGHSH, CDR2 LQKENI. V shed 0 bases and J shed 4 bases, with 7 bases lying between them. In DNA form, the CDR3 reads TGTGCCAGCTCACCACCGGCCTCTAATCAGCCCCAGCATTTT. This encodes CASSPPASNQPQHF.

The J gene is TRBJ2-6, the V gene TRBV10-3; tentative D call: TRBD1 (5 bases). This CDR3 is built from 17 residues. Germline V CDR1 and CDR2: ENHRY, SYGVKD. The V gene lost 0 bases and the J gene lost 3 bases, with 12 bases spanning the gap. DNA of the CDR3: TGTGCCATCAGTGAGTCGAAGGGGCTGGGTGGGGCCAACGTCCTGACTTTC. The encoded protein is CAISESKGLGGANVLTF.

V and J are TRBV27 and TRBJ1-3, with 12 bases aligning to TRBD1. This CDR3 is 19 amino acids long. V was pared by 5 bases and J by 0 bases, with 11 bases of the junction left unmatched. The V gene's germline CDR1 is MNHEY and CDR2 SMNVEV (reference sequence). The CDR3 region has the DNA TGTGCCAGCAGTAAAGAGGGGACAGGGGGCGCCATCTCTGGAAACACCATATATTTT. The encoded protein is CASSKEGTGGAISGNTIYF.

The genes are TRBV30 and TRBJ2-5; D is unclear. Germline V gives CDR1 GTSNPN, CDR2 SVGIG (reference sequence). The CDR3 runs 12 residues. V was trimmed by 3 bases and J by 1 base, leaving 6 bases between them. The CDR3 region is CAWSGFQETQYF. DNA for the CDR3: TGTGCCTGGAGCGGGTTCCAAGAGACCCAGTACTTC.